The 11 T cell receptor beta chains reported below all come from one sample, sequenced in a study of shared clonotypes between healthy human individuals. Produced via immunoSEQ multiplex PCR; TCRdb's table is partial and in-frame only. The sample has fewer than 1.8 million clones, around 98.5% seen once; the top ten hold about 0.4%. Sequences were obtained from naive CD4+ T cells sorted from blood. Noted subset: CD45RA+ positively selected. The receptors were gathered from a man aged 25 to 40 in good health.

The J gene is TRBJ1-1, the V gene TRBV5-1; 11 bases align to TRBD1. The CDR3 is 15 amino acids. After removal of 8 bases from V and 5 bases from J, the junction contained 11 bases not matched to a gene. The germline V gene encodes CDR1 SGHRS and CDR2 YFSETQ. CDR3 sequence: CASQQGTGGGTEAFF. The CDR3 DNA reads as TGCGCCAGTCAGCAGGGGACAGGGGGAGGAACTGAAGCTTTCTTT.

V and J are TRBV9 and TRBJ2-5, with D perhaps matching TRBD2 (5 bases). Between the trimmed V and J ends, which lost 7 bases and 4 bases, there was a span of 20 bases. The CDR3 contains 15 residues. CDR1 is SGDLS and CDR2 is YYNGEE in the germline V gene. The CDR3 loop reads CASGLRAEAGETQYF. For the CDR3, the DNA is TGTGCCAGCGGCCTTCGGGCGGAGGCGGGAGAGACCCAGTACTTC.

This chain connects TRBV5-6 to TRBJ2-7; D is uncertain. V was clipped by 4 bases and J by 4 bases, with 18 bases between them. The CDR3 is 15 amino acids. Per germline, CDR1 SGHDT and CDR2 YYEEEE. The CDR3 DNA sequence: TGTGCCAGCAGCCGTAACTCAGCTCAATCGTACGAGCAGTACTTC. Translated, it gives CASSRNSAQSYEQYF.

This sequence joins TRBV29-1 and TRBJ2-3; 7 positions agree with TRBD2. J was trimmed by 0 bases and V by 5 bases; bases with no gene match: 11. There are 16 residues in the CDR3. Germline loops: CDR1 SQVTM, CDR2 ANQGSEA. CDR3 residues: CSVRGGSSISTDTQYF. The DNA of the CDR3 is TGCAGCGTTCGAGGCGGGAGTAGTATAAGCACAGATACGCAGTATTTT.

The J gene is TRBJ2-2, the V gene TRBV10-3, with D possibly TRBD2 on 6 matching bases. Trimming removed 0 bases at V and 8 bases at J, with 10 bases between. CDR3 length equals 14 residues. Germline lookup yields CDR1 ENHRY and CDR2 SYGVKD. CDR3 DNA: TGTGCCATCAGTGAGTCGGGGGGAGTTGGGGAGCTGTTTTTT. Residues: CAISESGGVGELFF.

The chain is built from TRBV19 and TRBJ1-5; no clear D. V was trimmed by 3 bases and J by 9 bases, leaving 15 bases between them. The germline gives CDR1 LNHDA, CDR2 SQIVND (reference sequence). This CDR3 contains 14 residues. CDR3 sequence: CASSIRTDRRPQHF. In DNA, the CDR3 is TGTGCCAGTAGTATTAGGACGGACCGCCGGCCCCAGCATTTT.

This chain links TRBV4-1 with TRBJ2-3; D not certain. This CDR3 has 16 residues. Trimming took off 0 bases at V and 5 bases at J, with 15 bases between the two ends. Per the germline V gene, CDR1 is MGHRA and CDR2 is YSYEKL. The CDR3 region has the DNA TGCGCCAGCAGCCAAGAGTCGAGGCTCTGGATAGATACGCAGTATTTT. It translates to CASSQESRLWIDTQYF.

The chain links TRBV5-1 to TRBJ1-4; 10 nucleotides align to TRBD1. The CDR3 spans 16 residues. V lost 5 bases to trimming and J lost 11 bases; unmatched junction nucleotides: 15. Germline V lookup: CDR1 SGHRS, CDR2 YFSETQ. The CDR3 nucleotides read TGCGCCAGCAGGACCTCAGGGGACAGGGGTATGGAGAAACTGTTTTTT. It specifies CASRTSGDRGMEKLFF.

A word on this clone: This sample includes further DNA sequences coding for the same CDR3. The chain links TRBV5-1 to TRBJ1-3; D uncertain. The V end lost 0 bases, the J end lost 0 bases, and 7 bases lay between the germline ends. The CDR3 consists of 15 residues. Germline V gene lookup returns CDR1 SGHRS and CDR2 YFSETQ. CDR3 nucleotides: TGCGCCAGCAGCTTGGCTGGAGGCTCTGGAAACACCATATATTTT. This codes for CASSLAGGSGNTIYF.

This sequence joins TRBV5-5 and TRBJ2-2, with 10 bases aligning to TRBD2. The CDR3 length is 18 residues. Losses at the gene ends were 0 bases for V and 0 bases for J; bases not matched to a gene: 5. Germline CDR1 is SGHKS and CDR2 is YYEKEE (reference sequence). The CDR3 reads CASSLVTSGEANTGELFF. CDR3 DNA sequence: TGTGCCAGCAGCTTGGTTACTAGCGGGGAGGCGAACACCGGGGAGCTGTTTTTT.

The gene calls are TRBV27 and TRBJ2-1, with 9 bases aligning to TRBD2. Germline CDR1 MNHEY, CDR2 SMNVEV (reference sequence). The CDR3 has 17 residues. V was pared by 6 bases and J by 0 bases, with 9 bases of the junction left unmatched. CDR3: CASSRKTSGGSYNEQFF. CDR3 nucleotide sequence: TGTGCCAGCAGCCGAAAGACTAGCGGAGGCTCCTACAATGAGCAGTTCTTC.